This TCR beta chain came from a study of T cell changes during pregnancy in multiple sclerosis. Sequencing used immunoSEQ multiplex PCR; TCRdb keeps in-frame clones, though not all of them. This sample has fewer than 30,000 clones, with 85% to 90% found just once. Sequencing used CD8+ T cells from peripheral blood mononuclear cells, obtained in the second trimester of pregnancy. This clonotype was obtained from a female donor with multiple sclerosis, enrolled in a pregnancy study.

Written as DNA, the CDR3 is TGTGCCAGCAGGAGACTAGCGGGTCTCGATGAGCAGTTCTTC. Its translation: CASRRLAGLDEQFF. The chain employs TRBV28 and TRBJ2-1; TRBD2 matches 10 bases. Germline loops: CDR1 MDHEN, CDR2 SYDVKM. This CDR3 region has 14 residues. The V segment lost 6 bases and the J segment 8 bases; nucleotides outside the gene matches: 7.